This T cell receptor (beta chain) was sequenced in a study of OX40 agonist ivuxolimab in advanced cancers. Whole-study context: Ivuxolimab, an agonist antibody against OX40 (CD134), was given to patients. Patients with hepatocellular carcinoma, melanoma, renal cell or head and neck cancer made up the dose-escalation patients.

TCRdb's copy holds only in-frame clones and misses some; the assay was immunoSEQ multiplex PCR. The sample gives more than 75,000 clones, 86% of which show up once; approximately 0.93% is in the top ten. The CDR3 has 15 residues. Trimming took off 2 bases at V and 0 bases at J, with 10 bases between the two ends. CDR1 MNHEY and CDR2 SMNVEV come from the germline V gene (reference sequence). The TCR was taken from an adult with an advanced solid tumor such as melanoma, head and neck, liver or kidney cancer. The V gene is TRBV27, the J gene TRBJ1-2; D is possibly TRBD1 (5 bases). Sequencing used CD4+ or CD8+ T cells sorted from blood, obtained in a trial of the OX40 agonist ivuxolimab. For the CDR3, the DNA is TGTGCCAGCAGTTTAAGGGCAGGGCCTAACTATGGCTACACCTTC. It translates to CASSLRAGPNYGYTF.